Here is one T cell receptor beta chain with its context. Its matching antigen is unknown. Trimming cost V 4 bases and J 1 base, with 23 bases left between them. This CDR3 contains 18 residues. In germline, CDR1 is SGHRS, CDR2 YFSETQ. Clones were read by immunoSEQ multiplex PCR, and TCRdb kept only the in-frame ones, dropping some. The repertoire holds 60,000 to 65,000 clones, with around 84% as singletons. This sample was included in a study of OX40 agonist ivuxolimab in advanced cancers. The study, taken as a whole, reports: Fewer expanded clones were found on average in CD4+ than in CD8+ T cells.

The chain combines TRBV5-1 with TRBJ2-5; a possible D gene is TRBD2 (6 bases). The receptor was derived from an adult with an advanced solid tumor such as melanoma, head and neck, liver or kidney cancer. The material sequenced was CD4+ or CD8+ T cells sorted from blood, taken in a trial of the OX40 agonist ivuxolimab. CDR3 in amino acids: CASSPPSGLAAAQETQYF. The CDR3 region has the DNA TGCGCCAGCAGCCCCCCGAGTGGTTTAGCGGCCGCCCAAGAGACCCAGTACTTC.